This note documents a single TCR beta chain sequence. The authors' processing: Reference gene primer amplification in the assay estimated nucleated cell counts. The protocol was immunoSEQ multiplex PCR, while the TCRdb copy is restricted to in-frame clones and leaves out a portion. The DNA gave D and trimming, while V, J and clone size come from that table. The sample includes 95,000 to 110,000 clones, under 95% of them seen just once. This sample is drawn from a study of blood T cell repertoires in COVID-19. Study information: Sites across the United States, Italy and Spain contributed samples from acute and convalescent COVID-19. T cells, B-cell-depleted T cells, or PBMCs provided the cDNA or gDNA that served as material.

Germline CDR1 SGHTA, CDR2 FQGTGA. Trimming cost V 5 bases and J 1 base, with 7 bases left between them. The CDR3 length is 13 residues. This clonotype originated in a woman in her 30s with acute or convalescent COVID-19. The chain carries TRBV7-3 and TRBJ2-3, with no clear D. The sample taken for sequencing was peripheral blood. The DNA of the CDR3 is TGTGCCAGCAGCCGTTTAGGCACAGATACGCAGTATTTT. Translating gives CASSRLGTDTQYF.